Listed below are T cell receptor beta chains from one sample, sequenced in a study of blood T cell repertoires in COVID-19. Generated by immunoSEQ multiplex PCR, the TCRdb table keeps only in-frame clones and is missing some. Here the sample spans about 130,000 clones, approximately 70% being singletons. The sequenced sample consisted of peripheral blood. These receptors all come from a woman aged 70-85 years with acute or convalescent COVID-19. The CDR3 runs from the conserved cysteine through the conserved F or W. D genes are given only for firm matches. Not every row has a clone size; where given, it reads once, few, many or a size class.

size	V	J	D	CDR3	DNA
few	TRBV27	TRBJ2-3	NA	CASSWSQGKADTQYF	TGTGCCAGCAGTTGGTCTCAGGGGAAAGCAGATACGCAGTATTTT
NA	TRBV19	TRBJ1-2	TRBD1	CASSATGFGYTF	TGTGCCAGTAGTGCGACAGGGTTTGGCTACACCTTC
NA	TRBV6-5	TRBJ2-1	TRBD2	CASSQSGGTYNEQFF	TGTGCCAGCAGTCAAAGCGGGGGGACCTACAATGAGCAGTTCTTC
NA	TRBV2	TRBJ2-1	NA	CASSDRTDYNEQFF	TGTGCCAGCAGTGATCGGACAGACTACAATGAGCAGTTCTTC
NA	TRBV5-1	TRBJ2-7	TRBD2	CASSLTYAGGPSYEQYF	TGCGCCAGCAGCTTGACGTACGCGGGAGGGCCCTCCTACGAGCAGTACTTC
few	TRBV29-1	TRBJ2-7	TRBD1	CSVDKQGAGYEQYF	TGCAGCGTTGATAAACAGGGGGCCGGCTACGAGCAGTACTTC
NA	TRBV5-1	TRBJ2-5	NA	CASSLGLSAQANEETQYF	TGCGCCAGCAGCTTGGGCCTCTCAGCACAGGCCAATGAAGAGACCCAGTACTTC
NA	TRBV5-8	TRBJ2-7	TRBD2	CATEGLAGVTYEQYF	TGTGCCACCGAGGGACTAGCGGGAGTAACCTACGAGCAGTACTTC
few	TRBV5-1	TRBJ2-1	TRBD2	CASSLGGTSGTYNEQFF	TGCGCCAGCAGCTTGGGCGGGACTAGCGGAACCTACAATGAGCAGTTCTTC
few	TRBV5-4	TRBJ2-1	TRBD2	CASLAGPVSYNEQFF	TGTGCCAGCCTAGCGGGTCCCGTCTCCTACAATGAGCAGTTCTTC
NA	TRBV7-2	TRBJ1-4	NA	CASSYGDITTNEKLFF	TGTGCCAGCAGCTACGGAGATATTACAACTAATGAAAAACTGTTTTTT
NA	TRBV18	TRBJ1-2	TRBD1	CASFDRGANYGYTF	TGTGCCAGCTTTGACAGGGGAGCTAACTATGGCTACACCTTC
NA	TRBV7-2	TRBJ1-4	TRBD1	CASTVDRVNEKLFF	TGTGCCAGCACCGTGGACAGGGTCAATGAAAAACTGTTTTTT
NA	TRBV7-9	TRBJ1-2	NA	CASSLGAEYGYTF	TGTGCCAGCAGCTTAGGGGCAGAGTATGGCTACACCTTC
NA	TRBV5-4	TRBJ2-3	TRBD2	CASTRGGGALDTQYF	TGTGCCAGCACCCGAGGCGGGGGGGCCTTAGATACGCAGTATTTT
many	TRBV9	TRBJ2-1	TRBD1	CASSVTYWGTGGANEQFF	TGTGCCAGCAGCGTAACCTATTGGGGGACAGGGGGCGCGAATGAGCAGTTCTTC
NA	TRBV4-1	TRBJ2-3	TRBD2	CASSHHSGGRDTQYF	TGCGCCAGCAGCCACCATAGCGGGGGAAGAGATACGCAGTATTTT
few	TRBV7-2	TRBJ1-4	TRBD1	CASSLGTGVNEKLFF	TGTGCCAGCAGCTTAGGGACAGGGGTCAATGAAAAACTGTTTTTT
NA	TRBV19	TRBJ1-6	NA	CASSPEGRSPLHF	TGTGCCAGTAGCCCCGAGGGCCGGTCACCCCTCCACTTT
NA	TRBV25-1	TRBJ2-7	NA	CASSDESRSSYEQYF	TGTGCCAGCAGTGACGAGTCCCGAAGCTCCTACGAGCAGTACTTC
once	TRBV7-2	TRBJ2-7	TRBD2	CASSFFLTGGEQYF	TGTGCCAGCAGCTTCTTTCTAACGGGGGGCGAGCAGTACTTC
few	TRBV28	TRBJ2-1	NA	CASSLGGRLYNEQFF	TGTGCCAGCAGTTTAGGGGGGAGGCTCTACAATGAGCAGTTCTTC